The entry below gives a single T cell receptor beta chain sequence along with its context. Its specificity is unknown. Investigators sorted PBMCs to obtain both CD4+ and CD8+ T cells. The data were taken from a study of CD8+ T cells in alopecia areata. Broader study findings: Compared with normal scalp, lesional scalp had higher clonality and more expanded CD8+ clones. In scalp samples, resident alphabeta T cells of normal skin are also sequenced. Patients shared TCRs less clearly than mice did, possibly for HLA-related reasons.

RNA was isolated and reverse transcribed to cDNA, the sequencing template. Profiled with immunoSEQ multiplex PCR; TCRdb holds only in-frame clones, not every one. The repertoire holds 130,000 to 150,000 clones, roughly 58% seen once, with 36% in the top ten. V was cut by 4 bases and J by 3 bases, with 16 bases left in between. This CDR3 is 15 amino acids long. Per germline, CDR1 LNHDA and CDR2 SQIVND (reference sequence). The sample comprised CD8+ T cells sorted from blood. The chain employs TRBV19 and TRBJ2-7, with D perhaps matching TRBD1 or TRBD2 (5 bases each). The receptor was isolated from a human donor in good health. In DNA, the CDR3 is TGTGCCAGTAGTACAGGAGGAAGGGGCCACTACGAGCAGTACTTC. This codes for CASSTGGRGHYEQYF.